What follows describes a single T cell receptor beta chain. CDR3 length: 15 residues. Deletions cut 1 base from V and 4 bases from J, with 13 bases between. Germline V gives CDR1 SGHAT, CDR2 FQNNGV. The data derive from a study of blood T cell repertoires in COVID-19. Study context: Acute and convalescent COVID-19 specimens originated in the United States, Italy and Spain.

Across 20 to 25 US areas, participants ranged in age from about 18 to 90 years. Resolution of symptoms, clearance, or two negative PCRs was present in recovered Cohort 3 donors. Methods used by the authors: The authors estimated nucleated cell counts from reference gene primer amplification. Sequencing was performed with immunoSEQ multiplex PCR; in TCRdb, only in-frame clones are kept and a portion is missing. V and J calls and clone size follow that table, whereas D and trimming were derived from the DNA. The sample holds fewer than 250,000 clones; approximately 84% are singletons and the top ten take under 4%.

The V gene is TRBV11-2, the J gene TRBJ2-5, with TRBD2 as a possible D gene (5 bases). This clonotype was sampled from a woman between 25 and 40 years old who had recovered from COVID-19. What was sequenced was PBMCs or T cells enriched from blood (not recorded which). CDR3 DNA: TGTGCCAGCAGCTTAGGGCCAGGAGGTGGAGAGACCCAGTACTTC. Amino acids: CASSLGPGGGETQYF.